The 10 T cell receptor beta chains presented below share a single source sample, sequenced in a study of OX40 agonist ivuxolimab in advanced cancers. The protocol was immunoSEQ multiplex PCR, while the TCRdb copy is restricted to in-frame clones and leaves out a portion. This sample has about 96,000 clones; around 91% occur once, and the top ten carry around 1.6%. Sequences were derived from CD4+ or CD8+ T cells sorted from blood, sampled in a trial of the OX40 agonist ivuxolimab. The receptors stem from an adult with an advanced solid tumor such as melanoma, head and neck, liver or kidney cancer.

The chain links TRBV7-3 to TRBJ2-7; 7 bases fit TRBD1. There are 14 residues in the CDR3. Losses at the gene ends were 4 bases for V and 2 bases for J; bases not matched to a gene: 5. The V gene's germline CDR1 is SGHTA and CDR2 FQGTGA. CDR3 nucleotides: TGTGCCAGCAGCTCAAGACAGGGAGCCTACGAGCAGTACTTC. Amino acid sequence: CASSSRQGAYEQYF.

This CDR3 is CASSMDLGVNEKLFF. The CDR3, as DNA: TGTGCCAGCAGCATGGACCTGGGGGTAAATGAAAAACTGTTTTTT. The chain is built from TRBV5-8 and TRBJ1-4, with D possibly matching TRBD1 (5 bases). The ends were cut back, 4 bases at V and 5 bases at J, with 15 bases in the middle. The CDR3 loop spans 15 amino acids. Germline CDR1 is SGHTS and CDR2 is YDEGEE.

This chain links TRBV9 with TRBJ1-5, with 7 bases aligning to TRBD1. The ends lost 0 bases at V and 7 bases at J; junction bases unmatched: 4. CDR1 SGDLS and CDR2 YYNGEE come from the germline V gene. There are 14 residues in the CDR3. The CDR3 bases are TGTGCCAGCAGCGTAGGACAGGGCGGACAGCCCCAGCATTTT. Translated, it gives CASSVGQGGQPQHF.

V usage is TRBV28 and J usage is TRBJ2-7, with D possibly being TRBD1 (6 bases). V lost 5 bases to trimming and J lost 7 bases, with 12 bases between them. Germline V gives CDR1 MDHEN, CDR2 SYDVKM. The CDR3 sequence is 12 residues long. This chain's CDR3 is CASSLNRVEQYF. CDR3 sequence (DNA): TGTGCCAGCAGTCTAAACAGGGTAGAGCAGTACTTC. The variable domain in full, completed from reference TRBV28 and TRBJ2-7, reads DVKVTQSSRYLVKRTGEKVFLECVQDMDHENMFWYRQDPGLGLRLIYFSYDVKMKEKGDIPEGYSVSREKKERFSLILESASTNQTSMYLCASSLNRVEQYFGPGTRLTVT.

This clone was recorded once. The chain links TRBV7-6 to TRBJ2-7; 11 nucleotides match TRBD1. The CDR3 covers 17 residues. Germline assignment: CDR1 SGHVS and CDR2 FNYEAQ. V trimming: 1 base; J trimming: 4 bases; junction bases outside the gene matches: 9. CDR3 loop: CASSLDPGTGGGYEQYF. In DNA, the CDR3 is TGTGCCAGCAGCTTAGACCCCGGGACAGGGGGGGGATACGAGCAGTACTTC.

This sequence joins TRBV9 and TRBJ1-2; D unresolved. Deletions cut 6 bases from V and 0 bases from J, with 15 bases between. Germline V gene data show CDR1 as SGDLS and CDR2 as YYNGEE. The CDR3 length is 15 residues. CDR3 protein: CASTIGGGSNYGYTF. CDR3 sequence (DNA): TGTGCCAGCACTATTGGCGGCGGATCTAACTATGGCTACACCTTC.

The chain employs TRBV5-1 and TRBJ2-2, with TRBD2 identical over 14 bases. Germline V gene sequence: CDR1 SGHRS, CDR2 YFSETQ. The CDR3 is 18 residues long. V was clipped by 4 bases and J by 1 base; unmatched bases: 6. CDR3 nucleotide sequence: TGCGCCAGCAGCGGGACTAGCGGGAGCTCAGGGAACACCGGGGAGCTGTTTTTT. This translates into CASSGTSGSSGNTGELFF.

This chain links TRBV25-1 with TRBJ2-7; possible D gene TRBD1, 5 bases. The CDR3 contains 14 residues. Trimming took off 1 base at V and 3 bases at J, with 10 bases between the two ends. Germline V CDR1 and CDR2: MGHDK, SYGVNS. The CDR3 DNA reads as TGTGCCAGCAGTGAATGGGTAGGGGACTACGAGCAGTACTTC. Translation gives CASSEWVGDYEQYF.

The V gene is TRBV20-1, the J gene TRBJ2-3; no definite D call. The CDR3 runs to 10 residues. V lost 5 bases to trimming and J lost 5 bases, with 5 bases between them. Germline V gene lookup returns CDR1 DFQATT and CDR2 SNEGSKA (reference sequence). The CDR3 coding sequence is TGCAGTGCTCCCCGAGATACGCAGTATTTT. It specifies CSAPRDTQYF.

The V call is TRBV15, the J call TRBJ2-3; D gene uncertain. Germline V gene data show CDR1 as LNHNV and CDR2 as YYDKDF (reference sequence). The CDR3 has 18 amino acids. The V and J ends lost 0 bases and 5 bases respectively, with 21 bases between them. CDR3 in DNA: TGTGCCACCAGCAGAGATGATTACTACAACAACCCTGGAGATACGCAGTATTTT. Encoded protein: CATSRDDYYNNPGDTQYF.